These 8 T cell receptor beta chains originate from one sample sequenced in a study of cytomegalovirus exposure and HLA in healthy donors. Method: immunoSEQ multiplex PCR; TCRdb's copy keeps in-frame clones and lacks some. The sample lists 200,000 to 250,000 clones, approximately 80% occurring once. What was sequenced was PBMCs. These receptors all come from a woman aged 25 to 39 in good health and CMV-seropositive.

The V call is TRBV9, the J call TRBJ2-1, with 13 bases fitting TRBD2. The length of the CDR3 is 15 residues. In germline, CDR1 is SGDLS, CDR2 YYNGEE. Trimming cost V 4 bases and J 7 bases; bases outside gene matches: 5. For the CDR3, the DNA is TGTGCCAGCAGCCCACTAGCGGGAGGGCCGAATGAGCAGTTCTTC. This gives the protein CASSPLAGGPNEQFF. Complete variable domain (other parts from reference TRBV9 and TRBJ2-1): DSGVTQTPKHLITATGQRVTLRCSPRSGDLSVYWYQQSLDQGLQFLIQYYNGEERAKGNILERFSAQQFPDLHSELNLSSLELGDSALYFCASSPLAGGPNEQFFGPGTRLTVL.

The chain uses TRBV30 and TRBJ1-2; perhaps TRBD1 as D (5 bases). V lost 3 bases to trimming and J lost 3 bases, with 11 bases between them. The CDR3 contains 13 residues. CDR1 GTSNPN and CDR2 SVGIG come from the germline V gene (reference sequence). In nucleotides, the CDR3 is TGTGCCTGGAGAAGAGGGGTTTACTATGGCTACACCTTC. Residues: CAWRRGVYYGYTF.

Worth noting for this clone: Mismatch with germline at one junction end may stem from a read error. The chain couples TRBV7-7 to TRBJ2-3; D may be TRBD1 or TRBD2 (5 bases each). Looked up from germline, CDR1 is SSHAT and CDR2 is FNYEAQ (reference sequence). This CDR3 region has 13 residues. DNA of the CDR3: TGTGCTAGCAGCCCGGGGCCCGCAGATACGCAGTATTTT. Amino acids: CASSPGPADTQYF.

J is TRBJ2-1 and V is TRBV6-5; 10 positions agree with TRBD2. The CDR3 has 16 amino acids. The ends lost 2 bases at V and 3 bases at J; junction bases unmatched: 4. Germline CDR1 MNHEY, CDR2 SVGAGI. The CDR3 reads CASSYDTSGVYNEQFF. The CDR3 DNA is TGTGCCAGCAGTTACGACACTAGCGGGGTCTACAATGAGCAGTTCTTC.

The J gene is TRBJ2-3, the V gene TRBV5-1; 9 bases are shared with TRBD2. CDR1 and CDR2 from the germline V gene are SGHRS and YFSETQ. The V and J ends lost 0 bases and 8 bases, in that order; junction bases with no gene match: 10. This CDR3 contains 16 residues. CDR3 coding DNA: TGCGCCAGCAGCTTGGCCGGGGCTAGCGGGACTAGTACGCAGTATTTT. Translated: CASSLAGASGTSTQYF.

The chain has TRBV28 and TRBJ2-6, with 7 bases matching TRBD1. The CDR3 covers 15 residues. Trimming took 5 bases from V and 4 from J; bases not matched to a gene: 5. Germline CDR1 is MDHEN and CDR2 is SYDVKM. CDR3 protein: CASSLQGSGANVLTF. CDR3 bases: TGTGCCAGCAGTCTACAGGGGTCCGGGGCCAACGTCCTGACTTTC.

V is TRBV5-4 and J is TRBJ2-7, with TRBD2 identical over 9 bases. V shed 0 bases and J 5 bases; nucleotides not matched to a gene: 9. Per the germline V gene, CDR1 is SGHNT and CDR2 is YYREEE (reference sequence). CDR3 size: 16 residues. CDR3 residues: CASSLVRGRALDEQYF. CDR3 bases: TGTGCCAGCAGCTTGGTCCGCGGGAGGGCCCTCGACGAGCAGTACTTC.

The V call is TRBV6-1, the J call TRBJ1-2; 9 bases map to TRBD1. Per germline, CDR1 MNHNS and CDR2 SASEGT. The CDR3 is 16 amino acids. The junction had 9 bases not matched to a gene; V was cut back by 3 bases and J by 4 bases. CDR3 DNA sequence: TGTGCCAGCAGTGACCCACAGGGGGCAATAGTCTATGGCTACACCTTC. Its protein product is CASSDPQGAIVYGYTF.